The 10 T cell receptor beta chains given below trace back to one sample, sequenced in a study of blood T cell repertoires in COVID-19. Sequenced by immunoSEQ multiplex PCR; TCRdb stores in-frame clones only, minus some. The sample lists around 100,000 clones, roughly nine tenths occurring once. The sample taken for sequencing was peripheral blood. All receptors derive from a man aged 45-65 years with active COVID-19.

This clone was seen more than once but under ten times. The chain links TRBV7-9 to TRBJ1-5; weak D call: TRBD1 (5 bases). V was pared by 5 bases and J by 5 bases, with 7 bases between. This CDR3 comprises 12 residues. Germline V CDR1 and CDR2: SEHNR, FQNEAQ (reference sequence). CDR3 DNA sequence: TGTGCCAGCAGCCGACAGTATCAGCCCCAGCATTTT. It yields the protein CASSRQYQPQHF. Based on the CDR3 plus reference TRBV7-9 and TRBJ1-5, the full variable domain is DTGVSQNPRHKITKRGQNVTFRCDPISEHNRLYWYRQTLGQGPEFLTYFQNEAQLEKSRLLSDRFSAERPKGSFSTLEIQRTEQGDSAMYLCASSRQYQPQHFGDGTRLSIL.

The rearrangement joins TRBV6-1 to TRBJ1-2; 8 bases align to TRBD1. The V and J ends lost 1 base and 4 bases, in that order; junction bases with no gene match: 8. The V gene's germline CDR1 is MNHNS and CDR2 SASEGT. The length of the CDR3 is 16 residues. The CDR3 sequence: CASSEGYGQGRYGYTF. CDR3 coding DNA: TGTGCCAGCAGTGAAGGCTATGGACAGGGACGCTATGGCTACACCTTC.

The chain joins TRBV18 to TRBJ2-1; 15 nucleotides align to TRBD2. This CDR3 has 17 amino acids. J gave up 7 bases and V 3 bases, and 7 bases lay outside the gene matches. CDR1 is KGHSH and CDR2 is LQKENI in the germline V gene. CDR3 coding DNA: TGTGCCAGCTCACCCCCGGGACTAGCGGGAGGAGGTAATGAGCAGTTCTTC. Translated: CASSPPGLAGGGNEQFF.

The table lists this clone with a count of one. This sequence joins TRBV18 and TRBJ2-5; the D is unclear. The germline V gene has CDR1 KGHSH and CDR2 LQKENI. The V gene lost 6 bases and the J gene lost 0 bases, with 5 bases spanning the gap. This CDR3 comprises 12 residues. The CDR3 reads CASSQYQETQYF. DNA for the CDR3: TGTGCCAGCTCCCAGTACCAAGAGACCCAGTACTTC.

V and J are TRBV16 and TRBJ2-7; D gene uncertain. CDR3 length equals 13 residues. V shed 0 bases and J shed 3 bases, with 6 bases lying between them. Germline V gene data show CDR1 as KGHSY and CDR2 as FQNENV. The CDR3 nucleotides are TGTGCCAGCAGCCAATCGACACGCTACGAGCAGTACTTC. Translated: CASSQSTRYEQYF.

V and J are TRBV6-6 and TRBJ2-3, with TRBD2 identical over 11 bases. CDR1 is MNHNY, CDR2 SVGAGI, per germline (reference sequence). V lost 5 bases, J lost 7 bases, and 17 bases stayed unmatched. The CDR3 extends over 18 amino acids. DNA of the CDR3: TGTGCCAGCAGTCCCGCTATCCTTCTAGCGGGAGGAGATAATACGCAGTATTTT. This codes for CASSPAILLAGGDNTQYF.

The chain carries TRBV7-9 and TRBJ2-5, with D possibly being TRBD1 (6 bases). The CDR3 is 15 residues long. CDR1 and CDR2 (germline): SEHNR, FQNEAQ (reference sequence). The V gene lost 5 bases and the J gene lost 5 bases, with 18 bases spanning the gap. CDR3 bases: TGTGCCAGCAGCGGTAAGCTTGGTGGACAGGAGACCCAGTACTTC. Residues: CASSGKLGGQETQYF.

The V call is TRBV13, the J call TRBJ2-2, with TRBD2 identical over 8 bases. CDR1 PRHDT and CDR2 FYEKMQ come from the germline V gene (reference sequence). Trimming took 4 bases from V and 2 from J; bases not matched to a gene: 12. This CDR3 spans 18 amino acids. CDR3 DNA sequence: TGTGCCAGCAGCTCGGGGGAGGGCGGGAGGCCCAACACCGGGGAGCTGTTTTTT. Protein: CASSSGEGGRPNTGELFF.

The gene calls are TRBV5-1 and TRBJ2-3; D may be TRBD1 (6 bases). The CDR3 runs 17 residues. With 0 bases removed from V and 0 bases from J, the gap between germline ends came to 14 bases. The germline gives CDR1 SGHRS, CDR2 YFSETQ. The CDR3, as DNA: TGCGCCAGCAGCTTGGAACCGGGACAACCTAGCACAGATACGCAGTATTTT. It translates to CASSLEPGQPSTDTQYF. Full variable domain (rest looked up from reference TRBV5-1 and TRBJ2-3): KAGVTQTPRYLIKTRGQQVTLSCSPISGHRSVSWYQQTPGQGLQFLFEYFSETQRNKGNFPGRFSGRQFSNSRSEMNVSTLELGDSALYLCASSLEPGQPSTDTQYFGPGTRLTVL.

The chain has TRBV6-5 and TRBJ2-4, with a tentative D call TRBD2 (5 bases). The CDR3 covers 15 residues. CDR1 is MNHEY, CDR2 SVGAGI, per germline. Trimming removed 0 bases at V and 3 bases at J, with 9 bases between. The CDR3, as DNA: TGTGCCAGCAGTTACTCCGGGATGGTCAAAAACATTCAGTACTTC. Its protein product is CASSYSGMVKNIQYF.